Listed below are T cell receptor beta chains from one sample, sequenced in a study of T-cell reconstitution after alpha-beta-depleted transplantation in children. Each CDR3 protein gets one entry after TCRdb re-called the PCR reads with MiXCR. The repertoire consists of around 490,000 distinct CDR3 sequences, with more than 9.5% occurring once and the leading ten covering 13% to 15%. The sample consisted of PBMCs, mostly from graft donor cells, taken 180 days after TCRalphabeta/CD19-depleted stem cell transplant. The receptors here all came from a female patient under 10 years old who had a stem cell transplant for aplastic anemia, so the T cells may come from the graft donor. CDR3s include the opening cysteine and the closing phenylalanine or tryptophan. D genes are given only for firm matches. Clone size is stated in some rows and not others, as once, few, many or a class when expanded.

CDR3 protein: CASSFAESARPPTDGRGKTQYF
CDR3 DNA: TGTGCCAGCAGTTTTGCAGAATCTGCCCGCCCCCCGACGGACGGACGTGGGAAGACCCAGTACTTC
V gene: TRBV12-3/TRBV12-4
D gene: -
J gene: TRBJ2-5
clone size: -
CDR3 length: 22

CDR3 protein: CASSLDPGNSYNEQFF
CDR3 DNA: TGCGCCAGCAGCTTGGATCCAGGCAATTCCTACAATGAGCAGTTCTTC
V gene: TRBV5-1
D gene: -
J gene: TRBJ2-1
clone size: -
CDR3 length: 16

CDR3 protein: CASSVSPSSYNEQFF
CDR3 DNA: TGCGCCAGCAGCGTTTCTCCTAGCTCCTACAATGAGCAGTTCTTC
V gene: TRBV5-1
D gene: -
J gene: TRBJ2-1
clone size: few
CDR3 length: 15

CDR3 protein: CASSGRRNEQFF
CDR3 DNA: TGTGCCAGCAGCGGGAGGCGTAATGAGCAGTTCTTC
V gene: TRBV19
D gene: TRBD2
J gene: TRBJ2-1
clone size: -
CDR3 length: 12

CDR3 protein: CASSYGSGGVYEQYF
CDR3 DNA: TGTGCCAGCAGTTATGGTAGTGGGGGAGTCTACGAGCAGTACTTC
V gene: TRBV6-2/TRBV6-3
D gene: -
J gene: TRBJ2-7
clone size: -
CDR3 length: 15

CDR3 protein: CASSSYPGPTNEKLFF
CDR3 DNA: TGTGCCAGCAGCTCCTACCCAGGGCCAACTAATGAAAAACTGTTTTTT
V gene: TRBV7-8
D gene: -
J gene: TRBJ1-4
clone size: -
CDR3 length: 16

CDR3 protein: CAAGVLAGQETQYF
CDR3 DNA: TGTGCCGCGGGAGTACTAGCGGGACAAGAGACCCAGTACTTC
V gene: TRBV28
D gene: TRBD2
J gene: TRBJ2-5
clone size: -
CDR3 length: 14

CDR3 protein: CASSQDTFQETQYF
CDR3 DNA: TGTGCCAGCAGCCAAGATACGTTTCAAGAGACCCAGTACTTC
V gene: TRBV3-1
D gene: -
J gene: TRBJ2-5
clone size: few
CDR3 length: 14

CDR3 protein: CASSLAWSAGTETYEQYF
CDR3 DNA: TGCGCCAGCAGCTTGGCCTGGAGCGCAGGGACCGAAACCTACGAGCAGTACTTC
V gene: TRBV5-1
D gene: -
J gene: TRBJ2-7
clone size: few
CDR3 length: 18

CDR3 protein: CAWSVLGRGSQPQHF
CDR3 DNA: TGTGCCTGGAGTGTACTAGGCAGGGGTAGTCAGCCCCAGCATTTT
V gene: TRBV30
D gene: -
J gene: TRBJ1-5
clone size: few
CDR3 length: 15

CDR3 protein: CSATSGRIEETQYF
CDR3 DNA: TGCAGTGCCACTAGCGGGAGAATAGAAGAGACCCAGTACTTC
V gene: TRBV20-1
D gene: TRBD2
J gene: TRBJ2-5
clone size: few
CDR3 length: 14

CDR3 protein: CASSLIRSTDTQYF
CDR3 DNA: TGTGCCAGCAGTTTGATACGGAGCACAGATACGCAGTATTTT
V gene: TRBV28
D gene: -
J gene: TRBJ2-3
clone size: -
CDR3 length: 14

CDR3 protein: CASSLAPGKGPYNEQFF
CDR3 DNA: TGTGCCAGCAGCTTAGCCCCCGGGAAAGGGCCCTACAATGAGCAGTTCTTC
V gene: TRBV7-2
D gene: -
J gene: TRBJ2-1
clone size: -
CDR3 length: 17

CDR3 protein: CASSLAVAGGPLYNEQFF
CDR3 DNA: TGTGCCAGCAGCTTAGCGGTAGCGGGAGGACCCTTATACAATGAGCAGTTCTTC
V gene: TRBV7-2
D gene: TRBD2
J gene: TRBJ2-1
clone size: few
CDR3 length: 18

CDR3 protein: CASSVGFGTSQETQYF
CDR3 DNA: TGTGCCAGCAGCGTAGGGTTTGGGACATCCCAAGAGACCCAGTACTTC
V gene: TRBV9
D gene: -
J gene: TRBJ2-5
clone size: few
CDR3 length: 16

CDR3 protein: CASSLGDRVHEQFF
CDR3 DNA: TGTGCCAGCAGTTTGGGGGACAGGGTACATGAGCAGTTCTTC
V gene: TRBV28
D gene: TRBD1
J gene: TRBJ2-1
clone size: -
CDR3 length: 14

CDR3 protein: CSARDADRKKPQHF
CDR3 DNA: TGCAGTGCTAGAGATGCGGACAGGAAGAAGCCCCAGCATTTT
V gene: TRBV20-1
D gene: TRBD1
J gene: TRBJ1-5
clone size: -
CDR3 length: 14

CDR3 protein: CASSQLFPTPQGEQYF
CDR3 DNA: TGTGCCAGCAGCCAGCTTTTTCCCACCCCCCAGGGCGAGCAGTACTTC
V gene: TRBV3-1
D gene: -
J gene: TRBJ2-7
clone size: few
CDR3 length: 16

CDR3 protein: CASSVKGLAPWVAQYF
CDR3 DNA: TGTGCCAGCAGCGTAAAGGGACTAGCGCCCTGGGTGGCCCAGTACTTC
V gene: TRBV7-6
D gene: TRBD2
J gene: TRBJ2-5
clone size: -
CDR3 length: 16

CDR3 protein: CASSEALAKNIQYF
CDR3 DNA: TGTGCCAGCAGTGAAGCTTTAGCCAAAAACATTCAGTACTTC
V gene: TRBV2
D gene: -
J gene: TRBJ2-4
clone size: -
CDR3 length: 14

CDR3 protein: CSPTWDSQNQETQYF
CDR3 DNA: TGCAGCCCGACATGGGACAGCCAAAACCAAGAGACCCAGTACTTC
V gene: TRBV29-1
D gene: TRBD1
J gene: TRBJ2-5
clone size: -
CDR3 length: 15

CDR3 protein: CSASWGTSNEKLFF
CDR3 DNA: TGCAGTGCTAGCTGGGGGACAAGTAATGAAAAACTGTTTTTT
V gene: TRBV20-1
D gene: -
J gene: TRBJ1-4
clone size: few
CDR3 length: 14

CDR3 protein: CATINSTGSIRYEQFF
CDR3 DNA: TGTGCCACCATCAATTCGACAGGGTCTATTCGGTATGAGCAGTTCTTC
V gene: TRBV24-1
D gene: TRBD1
J gene: TRBJ2-1
clone size: few
CDR3 length: 16

CDR3 protein: CATRRHPQETQYF
CDR3 DNA: TGTGCCACCAGGCGACACCCTCAAGAGACCCAGTACTTC
V gene: TRBV21-1
D gene: -
J gene: TRBJ2-5
clone size: few
CDR3 length: 13

CDR3 protein: CASSLAWGTDSYEQYF
CDR3 DNA: TGTGCCAGCAGCTTAGCATGGGGGACAGATTCCTACGAGCAGTACTTC
V gene: TRBV11-2
D gene: TRBD1
J gene: TRBJ2-7
clone size: -
CDR3 length: 16

CDR3 protein: CASSRLRTGRTDTQYF
CDR3 DNA: TGTGCCAGCAGCCGGCTCCGGACTGGTCGCACAGATACGCAGTATTTT
V gene: TRBV7-2
D gene: -
J gene: TRBJ2-3
clone size: many
CDR3 length: 16

CDR3 protein: CASSYTHEAFF
CDR3 DNA: TGTGCCAGCAGCTATACCCATGAGGCTTTCTTT
V gene: TRBV7-8
D gene: -
J gene: TRBJ1-1
clone size: many
CDR3 length: 11

CDR3 protein: CASSFAFLLAGGAGELFF
CDR3 DNA: TGTGCCAGCAGCTTTGCTTTCCTGCTAGCGGGAGGGGCCGGGGAGCTGTTTTTT
V gene: TRBV7-2
D gene: TRBD2
J gene: TRBJ2-2
clone size: -
CDR3 length: 18

CDR3 protein: CSVRGLDTEAFF
CDR3 DNA: TGCAGCGTCAGGGGGCTCGACACTGAAGCTTTCTTT
V gene: TRBV29-1
D gene: TRBD1
J gene: TRBJ1-1
clone size: few
CDR3 length: 12

CDR3 protein: CASSLAIRTSGRQETQYF
CDR3 DNA: TGTGCCAGCAGCTTAGCGATAAGGACTAGCGGGAGACAAGAGACCCAGTACTTC
V gene: TRBV7-2
D gene: TRBD2
J gene: TRBJ2-5
clone size: -
CDR3 length: 18

CDR3 protein: CASSYFPREVRNEQFF
CDR3 DNA: TGTGCCAGCAGTTACTTTCCTCGAGAGGTCCGCAATGAGCAGTTCTTC
V gene: TRBV6-2/TRBV6-3
D gene: -
J gene: TRBJ2-1
clone size: -
CDR3 length: 16

CDR3 protein: CASSPRDRNTGELFF
CDR3 DNA: TGTGCCAGCAGCCCCCGGGACAGAAACACCGGGGAGCTGTTTTTT
V gene: TRBV6-2/TRBV6-3
D gene: TRBD1
J gene: TRBJ2-2
clone size: few
CDR3 length: 15

CDR3 protein: CASSLTSSFTDTQYF
CDR3 DNA: TGTGCCAGCAGCCTGACTAGCAGCTTCACAGATACGCAGTATTTT
V gene: TRBV12-3/TRBV12-4
D gene: TRBD2
J gene: TRBJ2-3
clone size: -
CDR3 length: 15

CDR3 protein: CASSLTAGPDTQYF
CDR3 DNA: TGTGCCAGCAGTTTGACTGCAGGTCCAGATACGCAGTATTTT
V gene: TRBV27
D gene: -
J gene: TRBJ2-3
clone size: -
CDR3 length: 14

CDR3 protein: CASSFGRFWEQYF
CDR3 DNA: TGTGCCAGCAGTTTTGGCAGGTTTTGGGAGCAGTACTTC
V gene: TRBV28
D gene: -
J gene: TRBJ2-7
clone size: -
CDR3 length: 13

CDR3 protein: CASSYSSGGGGSKETQYF
CDR3 DNA: TGTGCCAGCAGTTACTCGTCGGGGGGCGGAGGGTCTAAAGAGACCCAGTACTTC
V gene: TRBV6-5
D gene: -
J gene: TRBJ2-5
clone size: -
CDR3 length: 18

CDR3 protein: CAISQAGGPYEQYF
CDR3 DNA: TGTGCCATCAGTCAAGCGGGAGGGCCATACGAGCAGTACTTC
V gene: TRBV10-3
D gene: TRBD2
J gene: TRBJ2-7
clone size: few
CDR3 length: 14

CDR3 protein: CAWSVASRGILFF
CDR3 DNA: TGTGCCTGGAGCGTTGCCTCACGGGGGATACTGTTTTTT
V gene: TRBV30
D gene: -
J gene: TRBJ1-4
clone size: -
CDR3 length: 13

CDR3 protein: CASTRREEQYF
CDR3 DNA: TGTGCCAGCACCAGACGAGAGGAGCAGTACTTC
V gene: TRBV28
D gene: -
J gene: TRBJ2-7
clone size: few
CDR3 length: 11

CDR3 protein: CASSLPIFLSGNTIYF
CDR3 DNA: TGTGCCAGCAGCTTACCCATCTTCCTCTCTGGAAACACCATATATTTT
V gene: TRBV7-9
D gene: -
J gene: TRBJ1-3
clone size: few
CDR3 length: 16

CDR3 protein: CASLGHMNTEAFF
CDR3 DNA: TGTGCCAGCCTGGGACACATGAACACTGAAGCTTTCTTT
V gene: TRBV12-3/TRBV12-4
D gene: -
J gene: TRBJ1-1
clone size: few
CDR3 length: 13

CDR3 protein: CASRQLASEQFF
CDR3 DNA: TGTGCCAGCAGGCAACTAGCGAGTGAGCAGTTCTTC
V gene: TRBV27
D gene: TRBD2
J gene: TRBJ2-1
clone size: -
CDR3 length: 12

CDR3 protein: CASSPLGGLVSYEQYF
CDR3 DNA: TGTGCCAGCAGCCCCCTAGGGGGACTAGTCTCCTACGAGCAGTACTTC
V gene: TRBV4-2
D gene: TRBD2
J gene: TRBJ2-7
clone size: -
CDR3 length: 16

CDR3 protein: CAWSVGPLRNEQFF
CDR3 DNA: TGTGCCTGGAGTGTTGGCCCCCTTCGGAATGAGCAGTTCTTC
V gene: TRBV30
D gene: -
J gene: TRBJ2-1
clone size: few
CDR3 length: 14

CDR3 protein: CSARSSLSYNEQFF
CDR3 DNA: TGCAGTGCTAGAAGTAGCTTGTCCTACAATGAGCAGTTCTTC
V gene: TRBV20-1
D gene: -
J gene: TRBJ2-1
clone size: many
CDR3 length: 14

CDR3 protein: CSARGGGTGAMNTEAFF
CDR3 DNA: TGCAGTGCTAGAGGCGGGGGGACAGGAGCTATGAACACTGAAGCTTTCTTT
V gene: TRBV20-1
D gene: TRBD1
J gene: TRBJ1-1
clone size: few
CDR3 length: 17